These 31 T cell receptor beta chains were sequenced from one sample in a study of T cells expressing NK-cell markers. TCRdb reanalyzed the 5' RACE reads and collapses them to one entry per CDR3 protein, without DNA. Reported are 500,000 to 600,000 distinct CDR3 sequences; the ten largest clones contain approximately 3.6%. Sequencing was carried out using blood T cells: a sorted CD56 or NKG2C T cell subset, CD4+ or CD8+ T cells, or bulk PBMC T cells (not recorded which). These receptors all come from a man aged 18 to 29 in good health.

The V gene is TRBV6-5, the J gene TRBJ2-3; the D call of TRBD2 rests on TCRdb alone, since no DNA is present to check it. This CDR3 has 15 residues. Germline CDR1 and CDR2: MNHEY and SVGAGI. CDR3 amino acids: CASSQGLRRRDTQYF.

V usage is TRBV20-1 and J usage is TRBJ2-3; TCRdb indicates TRBD1, and absent DNA this call remains unverified. Germline loops: CDR1 DFQATT, CDR2 SNEGSKA (reference sequence). The CDR3 spans 13 residues. This CDR3 reads CSARAPGADTQYF.

The genes are TRBV29-1 and TRBJ1-1; the TCRdb call, TRBD1, lacks DNA for checking. Germline CDR1 is SQVTM and CDR2 is ANQGSEA. CDR3 length: 12 amino acids. CDR3 loop: CSARGMNTEAFF.

This sequence joins TRBV12-3 or TRBV12-4 and TRBJ1-6. The CDR3 loop spans 15 amino acids. The CDR3 here is CASSRVGGGNSPLHF.

This chain uses TRBV6-5 with TRBJ2-3; TCRdb lists TRBD2, though no DNA is available to test this call. This CDR3 is built from 16 residues. In germline, CDR1 is MNHEY, CDR2 SVGAGI. Here the CDR3 reads CASSYGGGKGTDTQYF.

J is TRBJ2-1 and V is TRBV24-1; with no DNA, the TCRdb D assignment of TRBD1 cannot be verified. This CDR3 is 16 amino acids long. Germline V gives CDR1 KGHDR, CDR2 SFDVKD. The CDR3 region is CATSDLGGRGSYEQFF.

The genes are TRBV12-3 or TRBV12-4 and TRBJ2-2; the D call of TRBD2 rests on TCRdb alone, since no DNA is present to check it. CDR3 length: 17 residues. CDR3 residues: CASIRRPRDYNTGELFF.

This chain links TRBV11-3 with TRBJ2-1; TCRdb's D gene call, TRBD2, goes unchecked for lack of DNA. Per the germline V gene, CDR1 is SGHNT and CDR2 is YENEEA. The CDR3 has 16 residues. The CDR3 is CASSLDAAGKHNEQFF.

This rearrangement joins TRBV7-2 to TRBJ2-7; TCRdb's D call of TRBD1 is untestable without DNA. The CDR3 extends over 16 amino acids. From germline, CDR1 is SGHTA and CDR2 FQGNSA. The CDR3 is CASSLVGGKSTYEQYF.

This chain uses TRBV7-7 with TRBJ2-5. The germline V gene has CDR1 SSHAT and CDR2 FNYEAQ (reference sequence). This CDR3 spans 13 amino acids. This CDR3 is CASSNGPIETQYF.

This chain joins TRBV9 and TRBJ2-7; with no DNA, the TCRdb D assignment of TRBD1 cannot be verified. Germline V gives CDR1 SGDLS, CDR2 YYNGEE. There are 14 residues in the CDR3. This CDR3 reads CASSVGDSPYEQYF.

This chain links TRBV20-1 with TRBJ2-1; absent DNA, TCRdb's TRBD1 call cannot be checked. The germline CDR1 and CDR2 sequences are DFQATT and SNEGSKA (reference sequence). The CDR3 sequence is 13 residues long. CDR3 protein: CSASGDGYNEQFF.

J is TRBJ2-2 and V is TRBV25-1; the D gene TCRdb calls, TRBD1, cannot be checked with no DNA. Germline values: CDR1 MGHDK, CDR2 SYGVNS. The CDR3 extends over 16 amino acids. The CDR3 loop is CASRQVGQGVTGELFF.

The chain carries TRBV12-3 or TRBV12-4 and TRBJ2-1; TCRdb designates TRBD2, a call that cannot be tested without DNA. This CDR3 region has 16 residues. CDR3 in amino acids: CASSLAPGLALNEQFF.

The V and J genes are TRBV28 and TRBJ2-4; TCRdb lists TRBD1, though no DNA is available to test this call. Per the germline V gene, CDR1 is MDHEN and CDR2 is SYDVKM. The length of the CDR3 is 12 residues. CDR3: CASNRGRDIQYF.

The rearrangement uses TRBV10-3 and TRBJ2-2. Germline V gene data show CDR1 as ENHRY and CDR2 as SYGVKD. The CDR3 consists of 14 residues. The CDR3 sequence is CAISGRSDTGELFF.

The chain joins TRBV12-3 or TRBV12-4 to TRBJ2-3; TCRdb designates TRBD1, a call that cannot be tested without DNA. The CDR3 has 15 residues. The CDR3 sequence is CASSSRGLSTDTQYF.

The chain is built from TRBV6-1 and TRBJ2-1. The length of the CDR3 is 14 residues. Per the germline V gene, CDR1 is MNHNS and CDR2 is SASEGT. CDR3 protein: CASSKAGPSNEQFF.

This chain links TRBV12-3 or TRBV12-4 with TRBJ2-7; absent DNA, TCRdb's TRBD1 call cannot be checked. The length of the CDR3 is 16 residues. CDR3 in amino acids: CASSLGRQTISYEQYF.

The chain joins TRBV7-2 to TRBJ1-1; TCRdb proposes TRBD1, but this gene call is untestable without DNA. The CDR3 sequence is 15 residues long. Germline CDR1 reads SGHTA; CDR2 reads FQGNSA. Here the CDR3 reads CASSLKQGAVTEAFF.

V and J are TRBV5-6 and TRBJ1-1. Germline loops: CDR1 SGHDT, CDR2 YYEEEE. The CDR3 loop spans 16 amino acids. The CDR3 sequence is CASSPTGVFHGAEAFF.

The chain combines TRBV4-2 with TRBJ1-1. Germline loops: CDR1 LGHNA, CDR2 YNFKEQ. The CDR3 contains 13 residues. CDR3 sequence reads: CASSQGLLPGAFF.

V gene TRBV6-5 combines with J gene TRBJ2-2; as DNA is missing, the TRBD2 call by TCRdb cannot be tested. Germline V lookup: CDR1 MNHEY, CDR2 SVGAGI. The CDR3 is 17 amino acids. CDR3 region: CASSYSRLPSNTGELFF.

The chain links TRBV10-3 to TRBJ2-3; TCRdb's assignment of TRBD2 cannot be checked, as there is no DNA. The germline CDR1 and CDR2 sequences are ENHRY and SYGVKD. This CDR3 comprises 12 residues. The CDR3 sequence is CAAAGDLDTQYF.

CDR3 residues: CASSLSLPGNYGYTF. The rearrangement links TRBV27 to TRBJ1-2; TCRdb picks TRBD1, but there is no DNA to check that call. Per germline, CDR1 MNHEY and CDR2 SMNVEV (reference sequence). CDR3 length: 15 residues.

CDR3 in amino acids: CSVEVAETQYF. The chain employs TRBV29-1 and TRBJ2-5. The germline gives CDR1 SQVTM, CDR2 ANQGSEA. The CDR3 is 11 amino acids.

The chain carries TRBV25-1 and TRBJ2-3; absent DNA, TCRdb's TRBD1 call cannot be checked. The germline gives CDR1 MGHDK, CDR2 SYGVNS. This CDR3 region has 16 residues. The CDR3 protein is CDSSVGTSTSTDTQYF.

The chain is built from TRBV12-3 or TRBV12-4 and TRBJ2-5; without DNA, the TCRdb call of TRBD2 cannot be checked. The CDR3 has 15 residues. The CDR3 sequence: CASSRTSGLRGTQYF.

This chain joins TRBV11-2 and TRBJ1-5. Germline V gives CDR1 SGHAT, CDR2 FQNNGV. CDR3 size: 18 residues. This CDR3 reads CASSSKPGGQFGNQPQHF.

The chain carries TRBV9 and TRBJ2-7; TCRdb selects TRBD1, and the lack of DNA leaves this call unchecked. The CDR3 has 15 amino acids. Germline V gene data show CDR1 as SGDLS and CDR2 as YYNGEE. The CDR3 spells CASSVDGQGAREQYF. The full variable domain, rest sourced from reference TRBV9 and TRBJ2-7, is DSGVTQTPKHLITATGQRVTLRCSPRSGDLSVYWYQQSLDQGLQFLIQYYNGEERAKGNILERFSAQQFPDLHSELNLSSLELGDSALYFCASSVDGQGAREQYFGPGTRLTVT.

The V and J genes are TRBV20-1 and TRBJ2-5; TCRdb's D gene call, TRBD2, goes unchecked for lack of DNA. This CDR3 region has 14 residues. Germline V lookup: CDR1 DFQATT, CDR2 SNEGSKA (reference sequence). The CDR3 here is CSARQTRKGETQYF.